This TCR beta chain came from a study of beta chain features in type 1 diabetes. Of the isolated RNA, all was reverse transcribed, and so the sequenced material was expressed TCRB transcripts. Assay used: immunoSEQ multiplex PCR; TCRdb lists only in-frame clones, some missing. The table has 250,000 to 350,000 clones, 11% to 15% seen once. Germline CDR1 SGHRS, CDR2 YFSETQ. Trimming pared 0 bases from V and 4 bases from J, leaving 13 bases between. This CDR3 spans 15 amino acids. The receptor comes from a man younger than 45 in good health. This chain connects TRBV5-1 to TRBJ2-5, with D possibly matching TRBD1 (6 bases). The specimen was central memory CD4+ T cells from blood. CDR3 DNA: TGCGCCAGCAGCTTGGAAACAGGGTTAAGAGAGACCCAGTACTTC. Its protein product is CASSLETGLRETQYF.